This TCR beta chain was profiled in a study of OX40 agonist ivuxolimab in advanced cancers. As for the study in general: Ivuxolimab, which is an agonistic anti-OX40 (CD134) antibody, was administered to the patients. Ivuxolimab, which patients received intravenously every 2 weeks, was dosed at 0.01 to 10 mg/kg. Study results and caveats: Fewer expanded clones were found on average in CD4+ than in CD8+ T cells.

In germline, CDR1 is SGHRS, CDR2 YFSETQ. The V gene lost 0 bases and the J gene lost 3 bases, with 10 bases spanning the gap. CDR3 length equals 14 residues. As concerns this clone: Its antigen is still unknown.

Clones were sequenced by immunoSEQ multiplex PCR, and TCRdb holds only the in-frame ones, with some missing. The top ten clones hold 1.3% to 1.5% of a sample with around 35,000 clones, 81% of them seen once. The V gene is TRBV5-1, the J gene TRBJ2-7; D is unresolved. The receptor comes from an adult with an advanced solid tumor such as melanoma, head and neck, liver or kidney cancer. Specimen: CD4+ or CD8+ T cells sorted from blood, collected in a trial of the OX40 agonist ivuxolimab. CDR3 coding DNA: TGCGCCAGCAGCTTGGATGCCAGCTACTACGAGCAGTACTTC. This gives the protein CASSLDASYYEQYF.